The subject of this entry is one T cell receptor (beta chain). The CDR3 end is not reached by the read, which stops 3 residues before it; the germline J gene fills it in. These data come from a study of Tregs in tolerant kidney transplant recipients. Study-level background: Recipients received nonmyeloablative bone marrow transplants from related graft donors, with transient mixed chimerism.

Method: immunoSEQ multiplex PCR; TCRdb's copy keeps in-frame clones and lacks some. Listed are 30,000 or so clones; over 13% falls within the top ten. CDR3 size: 13 residues. Per the germline V gene, CDR1 is SEHNR and CDR2 is FQNEAQ (reference sequence). The ends were cut back, 7 bases at V and 0 bases at J, with 9 bases in the middle. This specimen was CD8+ T cells from blood, taken before the transplant. The genes are TRBV7-9 and TRBJ1-1, with D unresolved. The receptor was isolated from a human donor who received a combined kidney and bone marrow transplant. The CDR3 sequence is CASKDNMNTEAFF. The DNA read from the CDR3 is TGTGCCAGCAAAGACAACATGAACACTGAA.